This T cell receptor (beta chain) was sequenced for a study of blood T cell repertoires in COVID-19. Across the whole study: There were acute and convalescent COVID-19 samples, and they came from the United States, Italy and Spain. Sample material is recorded as cDNA or gDNA derived from T cells, B-cell-depleted T cells, or PBMCs.

Source study methods: Scientists estimated how many nucleated cells there were by amplifying reference gene primers. Only in-frame clones appear in the TCRdb table, and some are missing; sequencing was by immunoSEQ multiplex PCR. D and trimming come from the DNA, and the V and J calls and clone size come from that table. The sample lists 70,000 to 90,000 clones, around 84% occurring once. Germline V CDR1 and CDR2: SGHRS, YFSETQ. CDR3 length: 15 residues. A word on this clone: Germline is not matched at one junction end, which may reflect a read error.

The rearrangement uses TRBV5-1 and TRBJ1-4; D is unclear. The sequence came from a man aged 80 or over with active or convalescent COVID-19. The sample taken for sequencing was peripheral blood. In nucleotides, the CDR3 is TGCGCCAGCAGCTTCCTAGGTCCCACTACTGAAAAACTGTTTTTT. Translation gives CASSFLGPTTEKLFF.